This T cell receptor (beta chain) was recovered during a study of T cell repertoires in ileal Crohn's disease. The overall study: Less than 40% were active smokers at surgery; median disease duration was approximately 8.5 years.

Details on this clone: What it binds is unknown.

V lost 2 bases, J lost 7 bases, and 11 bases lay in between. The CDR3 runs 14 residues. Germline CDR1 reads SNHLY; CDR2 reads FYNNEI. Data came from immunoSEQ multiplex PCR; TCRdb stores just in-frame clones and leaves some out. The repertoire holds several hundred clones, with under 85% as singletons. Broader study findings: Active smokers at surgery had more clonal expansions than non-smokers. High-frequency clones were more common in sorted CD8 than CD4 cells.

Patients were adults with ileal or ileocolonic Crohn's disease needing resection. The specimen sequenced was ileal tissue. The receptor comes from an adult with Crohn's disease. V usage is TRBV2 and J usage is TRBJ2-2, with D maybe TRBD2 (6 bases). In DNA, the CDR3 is TGTGCCAGCAGTGAAATGGGAGCGGGCGGGGAGCTGTTTTTT. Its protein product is CASSEMGAGGELFF.